This T cell receptor beta chain was identified in a study of blood T cell repertoires in COVID-19. Study context: Acute and convalescent COVID-19 samples came from the United States, Italy and Spain. PBMCs, B-cell-depleted T cells, or T cells were the source of the cDNA or gDNA that made up the material.

Authors' analysis steps: Reference gene primers were amplified, and this amplification served to estimate nucleated cell counts. Profiled with immunoSEQ multiplex PCR; TCRdb holds only in-frame clones, not every one. The V and J calls and clone size were taken over from that table, and D and trimming were inferred from the DNA. The repertoire holds about 150,000 clones, 80% to 90% seen once, with around 14% in the top ten. This CDR3 is 18 amino acids long. Trimming cost V 2 bases and J 0 bases, with 17 bases left between them. Germline V lookup: CDR1 LGHDT, CDR2 YNNKEL (reference sequence). This TCR was recovered from a woman aged 35 to 49 with acute or convalescent COVID-19. Sequencing was carried out using peripheral blood. The chain joins TRBV3-1 (or the pseudogene TRBV3-2) to TRBJ2-1; a possible D gene is TRBD2 (6 bases). CDR3 nucleotides: TGTGCCAGCAGCCAACAAGTCCCCTTAGCGGTCTCCTACAATGAGCAGTTCTTC. As protein: CASSQQVPLAVSYNEQFF.